This T cell receptor beta chain derives from a study of T-cell reconstitution after alpha-beta-depleted transplantation in children. Only a few counts were recorded for this clonotype. The library targeted TCRbeta and was prepared with unique molecular identifiers. Each CDR3 protein is one row after TCRdb ran MiXCR on the PCR reads. The repertoire holds hundreds of thousands of distinct CDR3 sequences, with about a sixth as singletons. The sequence was collected from a boy under two years old who had a stem cell transplant for Wiskott-Aldrich syndrome, so the T cells may come from the graft donor. The sample consisted of PBMCs, mostly from graft donor cells, taken 360 days after TCRalphabeta/CD19-depleted stem cell transplant.

The CDR3 reads CASSSFFTPLAYNEQFF. CDR3 nucleotide sequence: TGTGCCAGCAGCTCCTTTTTTACCCCTCTCGCCTACAATGAGCAGTTCTTC. V usage is TRBV12-3 or TRBV12-4 and J usage is TRBJ2-1; D ambiguous. The CDR3 extends over 17 amino acids. Trimming cost V 6 bases and J 2 bases, with 20 bases left between them.